This entry features one T cell receptor (beta chain) sequence. This sample stems from a study of shared clonotypes between healthy human individuals. This CDR3 has 19 residues. The J segment lost 0 bases and the V segment lost 1 base, leaving 8 bases of the junction unmatched. Germline values: CDR1 LGHNA, CDR2 YSLEER. Measured with immunoSEQ multiplex PCR; TCRdb has only the in-frame clones, and not every one. The sample has some 2 million clones; roughly 94% are singletons. Material: naive CD4+ T cells sorted from blood. Documented subset: CD45RA+ positively selected. V gene TRBV4-3 combines with J gene TRBJ2-1; 11 bases fit TRBD2. This receptor was obtained from a man in his late teens or twenties in good health. CDR3 sequence reads: CASSQAFLAGGSSYNEQFF. The CDR3 DNA is TGCGCCAGCAGCCAAGCTTTTTTAGCGGGAGGGAGCTCCTACAATGAGCAGTTCTTC.